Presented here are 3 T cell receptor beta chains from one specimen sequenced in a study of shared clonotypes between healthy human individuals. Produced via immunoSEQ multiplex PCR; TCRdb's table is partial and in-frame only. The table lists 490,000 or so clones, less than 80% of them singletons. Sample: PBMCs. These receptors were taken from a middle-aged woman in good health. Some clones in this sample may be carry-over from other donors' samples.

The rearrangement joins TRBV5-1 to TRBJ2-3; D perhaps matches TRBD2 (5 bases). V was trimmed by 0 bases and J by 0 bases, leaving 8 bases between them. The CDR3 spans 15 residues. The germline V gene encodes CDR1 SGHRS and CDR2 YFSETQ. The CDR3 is CASSLAGSSTDTQYF. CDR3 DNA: TGCGCCAGCAGCTTGGCGGGGTCCAGCACAGATACGCAGTATTTT.

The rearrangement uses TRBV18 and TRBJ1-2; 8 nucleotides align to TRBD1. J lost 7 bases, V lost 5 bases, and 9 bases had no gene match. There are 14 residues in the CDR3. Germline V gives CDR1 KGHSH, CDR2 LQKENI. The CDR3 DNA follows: TGTGCCAGCTCAAAGGGACAGGACCTCGGTGGCTACACCTTC. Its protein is CASSKGQDLGGYTF.

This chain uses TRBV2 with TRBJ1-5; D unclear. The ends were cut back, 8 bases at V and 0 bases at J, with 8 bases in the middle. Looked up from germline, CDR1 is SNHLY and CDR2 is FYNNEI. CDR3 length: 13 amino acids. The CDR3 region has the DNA TGTGCCAGCCGTACACTTAGCAATCAGCCCCAGCATTTT. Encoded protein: CASRTLSNQPQHF. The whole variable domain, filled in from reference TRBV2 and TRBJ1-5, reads EPEVTQTPSHQVTQMGQEVILRCVPISNHLYFYWYRQILGQKVEFLVSFYNNEISEKSEIFDDQFSVERPDGSNFTLKIRSTKLEDSAMYFCASRTLSNQPQHFGDGTRLSIL.